The source of this T cell receptor (beta chain) is a study of metastatic and nonmetastatic thyroid tumors. Overall study: Malignant thyroid and benign thyroid patients provided blood and tumor or nodule tissue whose repertoires were compared.

Study outcomes and limitations: Patients with malignant thyroid tumors reportedly had significantly higher TCR beta diversity than those with benign nodules, in blood and tumor.

Among the patients, none had received any treatment before thyroid surgery. Germline CDR1 DFQATT, CDR2 SNEGSKA (reference sequence). This CDR3 has 15 amino acids. V was shortened by 5 bases and J by 3 bases, with 16 bases between the two germline ends. Regarding this clone: Its antigen is currently unknown.

Original data processing: Variation in CDR3 across clinicopathological groups served as the basis for constructing a distant-metastasis classifier in papillary thyroid cancer. Through MiXCR, TCRdb re-clonotyped the PCR reads. The V and J calls follow TCRdb's processing rather than the paper's. Of around 28,000 clones listed, about 3.9% are singletons. The source of this sequence is a male donor with papillary thyroid cancer or a benign thyroid nodule (not recorded which). Some clones in this sample may be carry-over from other donors' samples. Sequencing was carried out using blood. V gene TRBV20-1 combines with J gene TRBJ2-2; D gene unclear. The CDR3 sequence: CSARRTETDTGELFF. DNA of the CDR3: TGCAGTGCTCGTCGTACAGAAACGGACACCGGGGAGCTGTTTTTT.